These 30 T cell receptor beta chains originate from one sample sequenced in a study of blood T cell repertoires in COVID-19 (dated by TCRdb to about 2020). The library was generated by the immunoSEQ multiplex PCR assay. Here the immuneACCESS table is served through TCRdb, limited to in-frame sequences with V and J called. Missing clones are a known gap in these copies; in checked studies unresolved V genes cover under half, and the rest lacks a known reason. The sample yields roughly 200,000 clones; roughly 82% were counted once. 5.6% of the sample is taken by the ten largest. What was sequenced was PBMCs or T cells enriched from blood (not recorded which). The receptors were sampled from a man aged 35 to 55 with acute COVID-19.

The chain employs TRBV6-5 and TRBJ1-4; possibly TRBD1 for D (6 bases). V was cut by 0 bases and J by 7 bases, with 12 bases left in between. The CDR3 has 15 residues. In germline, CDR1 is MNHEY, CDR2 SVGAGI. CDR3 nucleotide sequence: TGTGCCAGCAGTTACTCGACACAGGGTGCTGAAAAACTGTTTTTT. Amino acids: CASSYSTQGAEKLFF.

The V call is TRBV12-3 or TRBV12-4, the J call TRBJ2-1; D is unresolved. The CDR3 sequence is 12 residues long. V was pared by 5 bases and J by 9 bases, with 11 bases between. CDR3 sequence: CASSLPSAEQFF. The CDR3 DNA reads TGTGCCAGCAGTCTACCTAGTGCTGAGCAGTTCTTC.

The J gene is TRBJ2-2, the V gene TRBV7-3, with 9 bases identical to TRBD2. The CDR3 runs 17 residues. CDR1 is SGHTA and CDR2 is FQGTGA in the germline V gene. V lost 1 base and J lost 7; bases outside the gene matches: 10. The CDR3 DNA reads TGTGCCAGCAGCTTAAGTCTGTTAGCGGGAGCGAACGGGGAGCTGTTTTTT. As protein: CASSLSLLAGANGELFF.

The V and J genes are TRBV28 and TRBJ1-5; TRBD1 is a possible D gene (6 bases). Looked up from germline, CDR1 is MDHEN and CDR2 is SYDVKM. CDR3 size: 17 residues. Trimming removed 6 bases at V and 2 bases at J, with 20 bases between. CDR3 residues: CASSPLRQAGRNQPQHF. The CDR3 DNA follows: TGTGCCAGCAGCCCCCTTAGACAGGCGGGTCGCAATCAGCCCCAGCATTTT.

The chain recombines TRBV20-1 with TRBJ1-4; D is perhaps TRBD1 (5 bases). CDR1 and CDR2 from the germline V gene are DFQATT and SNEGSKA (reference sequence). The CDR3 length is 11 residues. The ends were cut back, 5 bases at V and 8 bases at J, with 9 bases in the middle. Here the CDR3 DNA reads TGCAGTGCTGAAACAGGAGAAAAACTGTTTTTT. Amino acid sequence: CSAETGEKLFF.

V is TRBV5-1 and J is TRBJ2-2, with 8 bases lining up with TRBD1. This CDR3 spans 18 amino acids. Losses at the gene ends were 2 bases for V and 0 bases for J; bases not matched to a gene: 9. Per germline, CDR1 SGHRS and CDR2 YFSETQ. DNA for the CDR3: TGCGCCAGCAGCTTATACCGGACAGGGCACCCGAACACCGGGGAGCTGTTTTTT. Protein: CASSLYRTGHPNTGELFF.

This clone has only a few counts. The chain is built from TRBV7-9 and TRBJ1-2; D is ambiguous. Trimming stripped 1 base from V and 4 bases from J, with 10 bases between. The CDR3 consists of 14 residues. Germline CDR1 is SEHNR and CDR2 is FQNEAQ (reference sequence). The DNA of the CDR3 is TGTGCCAGCAGCTTAGGGTCAGACTTCTATGGCTACACCTTC. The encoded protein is CASSLGSDFYGYTF.

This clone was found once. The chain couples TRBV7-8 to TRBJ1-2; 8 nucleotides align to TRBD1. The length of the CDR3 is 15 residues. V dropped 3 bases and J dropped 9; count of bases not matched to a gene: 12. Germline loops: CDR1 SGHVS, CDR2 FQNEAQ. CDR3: CASSLPPGQVSSYTF. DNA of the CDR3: TGTGCCAGCAGCTTGCCACCGGGACAGGTTTCGAGCTACACCTTC.

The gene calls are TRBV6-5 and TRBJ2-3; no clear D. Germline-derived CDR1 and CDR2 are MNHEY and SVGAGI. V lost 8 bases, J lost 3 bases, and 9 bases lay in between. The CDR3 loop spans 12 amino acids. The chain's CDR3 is CASPRGTDTQYF. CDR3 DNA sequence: TGTGCCAGCCCAAGAGGTACAGATACGCAGTATTTT.

CDR3 coding DNA: TGTGCCACCTCAGGACAGGTTAATCAGCCCCAGCATTTT. Protein: CATSGQVNQPQHF. The chain links TRBV24-1 to TRBJ1-5; 7 nucleotides align to TRBD1. The germline gives CDR1 KGHDR, CDR2 SFDVKD. J lost 4 bases, V lost 9 bases, and 5 bases had no gene match. The CDR3 sequence is 13 residues long.

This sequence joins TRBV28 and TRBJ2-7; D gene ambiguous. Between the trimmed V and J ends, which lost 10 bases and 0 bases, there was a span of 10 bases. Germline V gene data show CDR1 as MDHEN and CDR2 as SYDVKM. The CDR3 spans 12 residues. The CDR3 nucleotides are TGTGCCACCTCGACACCCTCCTACGAGCAGTACTTC. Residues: CATSTPSYEQYF.

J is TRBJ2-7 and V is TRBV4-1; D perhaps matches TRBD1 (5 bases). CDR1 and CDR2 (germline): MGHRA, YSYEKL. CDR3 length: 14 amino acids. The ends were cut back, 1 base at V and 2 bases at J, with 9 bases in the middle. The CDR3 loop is CASSQASTAYEQYF. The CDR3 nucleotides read TGCGCCAGCAGCCAAGCGTCGACAGCCTACGAGCAGTACTTC.

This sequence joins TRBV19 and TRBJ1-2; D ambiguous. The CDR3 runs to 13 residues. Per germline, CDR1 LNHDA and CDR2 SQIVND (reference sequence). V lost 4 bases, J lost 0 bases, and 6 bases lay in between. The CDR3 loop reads CASSKESNYGYTF. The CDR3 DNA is TGTGCCAGTAGTAAGGAGTCTAACTATGGCTACACCTTC.

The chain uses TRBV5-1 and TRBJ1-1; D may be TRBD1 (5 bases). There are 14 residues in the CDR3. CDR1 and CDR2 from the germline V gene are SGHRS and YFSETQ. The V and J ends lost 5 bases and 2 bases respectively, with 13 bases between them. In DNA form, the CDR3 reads TGCGCCAGCAGGTCTACAGGAGTCAACACTGAAGCTTTCTTT. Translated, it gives CASRSTGVNTEAFF.

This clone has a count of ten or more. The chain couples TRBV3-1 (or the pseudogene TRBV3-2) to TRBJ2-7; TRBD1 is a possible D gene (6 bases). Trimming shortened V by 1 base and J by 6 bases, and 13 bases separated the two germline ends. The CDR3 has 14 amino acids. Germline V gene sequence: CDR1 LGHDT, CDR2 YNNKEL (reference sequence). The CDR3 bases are TGTGCCAGCAGCCAAGTACAGGACAGAGGCGAGCAGTACTTC. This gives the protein CASSQVQDRGEQYF.

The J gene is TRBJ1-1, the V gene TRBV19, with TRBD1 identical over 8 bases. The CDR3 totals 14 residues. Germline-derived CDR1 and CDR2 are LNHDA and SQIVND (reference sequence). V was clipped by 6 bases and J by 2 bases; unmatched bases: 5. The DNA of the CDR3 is TGTGCCAGTAGACTCCAGGGGGCCAACACTGAAGCTTTCTTT. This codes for CASRLQGANTEAFF.

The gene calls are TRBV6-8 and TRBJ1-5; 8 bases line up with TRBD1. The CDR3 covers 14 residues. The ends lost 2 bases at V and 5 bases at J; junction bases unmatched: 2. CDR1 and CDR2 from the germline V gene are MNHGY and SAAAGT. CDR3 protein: CASSYTRGHQPQHF. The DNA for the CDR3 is TGTGCCAGCAGTTACACCAGGGGGCATCAGCCCCAGCATTTT.

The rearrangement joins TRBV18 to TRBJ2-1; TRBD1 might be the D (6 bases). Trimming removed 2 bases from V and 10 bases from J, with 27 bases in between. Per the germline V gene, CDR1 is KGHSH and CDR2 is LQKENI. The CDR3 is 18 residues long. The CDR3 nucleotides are TGTGCCAGCTCACCAAGGAATTTTAGTACAGGGCCTACCAGAGAGCAGTTCTTC. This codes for CASSPRNFSTGPTREQFF.

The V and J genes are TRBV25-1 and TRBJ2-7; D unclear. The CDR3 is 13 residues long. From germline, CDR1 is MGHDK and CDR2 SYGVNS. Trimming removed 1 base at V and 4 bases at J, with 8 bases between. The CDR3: CASSESKSYEQYF. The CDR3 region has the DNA TGTGCCAGCAGTGAATCAAAGAGTTACGAGCAGTACTTC.

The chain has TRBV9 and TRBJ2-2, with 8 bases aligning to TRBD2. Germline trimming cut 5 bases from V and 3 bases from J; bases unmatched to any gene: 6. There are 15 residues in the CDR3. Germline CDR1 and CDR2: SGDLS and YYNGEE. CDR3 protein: CASRRGLADTGELFF. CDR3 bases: TGTGCCAGCAGAAGAGGACTAGCCGACACCGGGGAGCTGTTTTTT.

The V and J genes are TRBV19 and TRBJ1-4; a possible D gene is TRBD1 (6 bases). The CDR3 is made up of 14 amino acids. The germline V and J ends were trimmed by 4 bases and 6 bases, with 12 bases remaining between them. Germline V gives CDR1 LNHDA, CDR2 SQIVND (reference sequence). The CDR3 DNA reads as TGTGCCAGTAGTAGGACAGAGAGGTATGAAAAACTGTTTTTT. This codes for CASSRTERYEKLFF.

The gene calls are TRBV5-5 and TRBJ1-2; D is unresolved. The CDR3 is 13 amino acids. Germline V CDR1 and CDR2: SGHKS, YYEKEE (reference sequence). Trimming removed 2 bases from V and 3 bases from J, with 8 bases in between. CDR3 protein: CASSFQAHYGYTF. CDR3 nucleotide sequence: TGTGCCAGCAGCTTCCAGGCTCACTATGGCTACACCTTC.

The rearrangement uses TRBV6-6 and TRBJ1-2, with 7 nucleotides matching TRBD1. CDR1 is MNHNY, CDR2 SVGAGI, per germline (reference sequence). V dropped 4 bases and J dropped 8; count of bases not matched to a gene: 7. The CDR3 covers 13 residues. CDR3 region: CASSSRQGNGYTF. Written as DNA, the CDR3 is TGTGCCAGCAGTTCCCGACAGGGAAACGGCTACACCTTC.

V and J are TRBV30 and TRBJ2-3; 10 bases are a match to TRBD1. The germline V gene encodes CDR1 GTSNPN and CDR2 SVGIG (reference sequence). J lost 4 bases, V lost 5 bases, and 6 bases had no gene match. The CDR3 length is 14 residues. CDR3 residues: CAWELGQGADTQYF. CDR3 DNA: TGTGCCTGGGAGCTCGGACAGGGGGCAGATACGCAGTATTTT. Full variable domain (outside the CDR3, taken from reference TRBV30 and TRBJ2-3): SQTIHQWPATLVQPVGSPLSLECTVEGTSNPNLYWYRQAAGRGLQLLFYSVGIGQISSEVPQNLSASRPQDRQFILSSKKLLLSDSGFYLCAWELGQGADTQYFGPGTRLTVL.

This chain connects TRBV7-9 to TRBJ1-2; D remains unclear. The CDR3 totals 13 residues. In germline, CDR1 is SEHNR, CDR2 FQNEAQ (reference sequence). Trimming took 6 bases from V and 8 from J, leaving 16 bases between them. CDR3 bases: TGTGCCAGCAGTGTCGCGGGAGGTGACGGCTACACCTTC. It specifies CASSVAGGDGYTF.

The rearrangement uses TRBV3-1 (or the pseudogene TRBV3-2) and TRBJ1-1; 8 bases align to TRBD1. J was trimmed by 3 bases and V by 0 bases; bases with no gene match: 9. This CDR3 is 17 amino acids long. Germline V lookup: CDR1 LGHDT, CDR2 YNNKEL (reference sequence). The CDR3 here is CASSQDEETGADTEAFF. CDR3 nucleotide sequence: TGTGCCAGCAGCCAAGATGAGGAGACAGGGGCGGACACTGAAGCTTTCTTT.

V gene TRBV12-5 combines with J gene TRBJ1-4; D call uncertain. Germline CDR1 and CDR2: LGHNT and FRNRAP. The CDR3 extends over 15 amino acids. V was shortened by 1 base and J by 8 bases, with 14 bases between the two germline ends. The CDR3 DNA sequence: TGTGCTAGTGGTTTGGCCGGACTTAGCGACGAAAAACTGTTTTTT. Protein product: CASGLAGLSDEKLFF.

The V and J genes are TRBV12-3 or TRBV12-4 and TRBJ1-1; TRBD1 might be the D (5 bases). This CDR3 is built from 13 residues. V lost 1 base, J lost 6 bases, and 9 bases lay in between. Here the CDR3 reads CASSLEWGPEAFF. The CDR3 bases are TGTGCCAGCAGTTTAGAATGGGGCCCTGAAGCTTTCTTT.

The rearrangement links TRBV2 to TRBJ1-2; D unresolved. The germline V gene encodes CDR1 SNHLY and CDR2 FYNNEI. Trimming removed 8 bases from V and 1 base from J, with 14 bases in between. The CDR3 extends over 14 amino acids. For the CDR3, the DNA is TGTGCCAGCTTAGGGAATGGACTTAACTATGGCTACACCTTC. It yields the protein CASLGNGLNYGYTF.

The CDR3 reads CASSVEGVSEQYF. As DNA, the CDR3 is TGTGCCAGCAGCGTAGAAGGGGTCAGCGAGCAGTACTTC. The chain couples TRBV9 to TRBJ2-7, with D perhaps matching TRBD1 (5 bases). Trimming stripped 0 bases from V and 6 bases from J, with 10 bases between. Germline loops: CDR1 SGDLS, CDR2 YYNGEE. This CDR3 contains 13 residues.